This passage covers 15 T cell receptor beta chains from one sample sequenced in a study of blood T cells in healthy people across ages (dated by TCRdb to the mid-2010s). The library was generated by 5' RACE. The sequencer listed for this sample is Illumina HiSeq 2500. A second about 7 to 12 cycle PCR used a sample-barcoded 5' primer and a J-beta primer mix. TCRdb applied fastp at Q25 and MiXCR to the public reads, then kept only in-frame beta chains. Every entry covers one CDR3 protein and lists the most common genes and DNA from its rows. For this sample there are about 800,000 distinct CDR3 sequences; 20% to 30% appear just once. Of the sample, roughly 3.8% falls within the top ten clones. This same sample was also taken into another study, of T cells of mothers and their children.

Sequencing was carried out using blood. These receptors were collected from a boy aged 5 to 17 in good health.

This clonotype appeared a few times. This chain joins TRBV7-8 and TRBJ1-1; 9 nucleotides match TRBD1. The junction had 9 bases not matched to a gene; V was cut back by 5 bases and J by 5 bases. The CDR3 length is 15 residues. Germline V gene sequence: CDR1 SGHVS, CDR2 FQNEAQ. The CDR3 protein is CASSLYRQGETEAFF. The CDR3 DNA reads as TGTGCCAGCAGCCTGTATCGACAGGGGGAGACTGAAGCTTTCTTT.

This clonotype came up a few times. The gene calls are TRBV6-6 and TRBJ1-2, with D possibly being TRBD1 (5 bases). The germline CDR1 and CDR2 sequences are MNHNY and SVGAGI (reference sequence). V was shortened by 5 bases and J by 4 bases, with 11 bases between the two germline ends. This CDR3 is 13 amino acids long. As DNA, the CDR3 is TGTGCCAGCAGTACTCGACAGACCTATGGCTACACCTTC. Amino acids: CASSTRQTYGYTF.

The chain links TRBV12-3 or TRBV12-4 to TRBJ1-6, with D perhaps matching TRBD1 (5 bases). The CDR3 extends over 16 amino acids. Trimming pared 3 bases from V and 4 bases from J, leaving 13 bases between. CDR3 nucleotides: TGTGCCAGCAGTTTGCGGGCGGCAGGGTATAATTCACCCCTCCACTTT. Translation: CASSLRAAGYNSPLHF.

The chain is built from TRBV20-1 and TRBJ2-1; D is perhaps TRBD2 (6 bases). V was trimmed by 1 base and J by 2 bases, leaving 15 bases between them. Germline lookup yields CDR1 DFQATT and CDR2 SNEGSKA (reference sequence). CDR3 length: 16 residues. DNA for the CDR3: TGCAGTGCTAGAGTGGGGACTGCTGGGACCTACAATGAGCAGTTCTTC. Amino acid sequence: CSARVGTAGTYNEQFF.

The V call is TRBV7-9, the J call TRBJ2-5; the D gene is possibly TRBD2 (6 bases). The DNA end is a closer match to TRBJ2-1, so the J assignment may be wrong. Germline V CDR1 and CDR2: SEHNR, FQNEAQ (reference sequence). The CDR3 length is 12 residues. The CDR3 DNA reads TGTGCCAGCAGCTTACGGGAGAATGAGCAGTTCTTC. Translating it yields CASSLRENEQFF.

This chain connects TRBV7-3 to TRBJ2-2, with TRBD2 as a possible D gene (5 bases). V lost 5 bases and J 5 bases, leaving 12 bases between the germline ends. This CDR3 comprises 14 residues. CDR1 and CDR2 (germline): SGHTA, FQGTGA. For the CDR3, the DNA is TGTGCCAGCAGCCCCGGGATGGAGACCGGGGAGCTGTTTTTT. Its protein product is CASSPGMETGELFF.

This clonotype was seen only a few times. This rearrangement joins TRBV7-9 to TRBJ2-5; D possibly corresponds to TRBD2 (5 bases). Germline V gene lookup returns CDR1 SEHNR and CDR2 FQNEAQ (reference sequence). Trimming removed 0 bases at V and 5 bases at J, with 16 bases between. The CDR3 is 16 residues long. The CDR3 region has the DNA TGTGCCAGCAGCTTAGCGCTAAGAGGCCTAGCTGAGACCCAGTACTTC. Translating gives CASSLALRGLAETQYF.

The chain recombines TRBV21-1 with TRBJ2-3; the DNA was not used to check the table's D call, TRBD2. TRBV21-1 is a pseudogene locus. The CDR3 runs 17 residues. The CDR3 coding sequence is TGTGCCAGCAGCAAACTAAGCGGGCAGAAAGAAGCAGATACGCAGTATTTT. Translating gives CASSKLSGQKEADTQYF.

This clonotype was found a few times. The gene calls are TRBV7-9 and TRBJ2-7; the match to TRBD1 covers 7 bases. This CDR3 contains 17 residues. Germline V gene data show CDR1 as SEHNR and CDR2 as FQNEAQ (reference sequence). V dropped 4 bases and J dropped 2; count of bases not matched to a gene: 14. The CDR3 coding sequence is TGTGCCAGCAGCTCCCAGCGACAGGGAAGGGGAACCTACGAGCAGTACTTC. Translated, it gives CASSSQRQGRGTYEQYF.

V and J are TRBV7-6 and TRBJ2-3; TRBD1 or TRBD2 may be the D gene (6 bases each). V was shortened by 4 bases and J by 2 bases, with 16 bases between the two germline ends. Per the germline V gene, CDR1 is SGHVS and CDR2 is FNYEAQ. This CDR3 spans 16 amino acids. The CDR3 DNA sequence: TGTGCCAGCAGCTCGGGTTTAGGGGGGTCCACAGATACGCAGTATTTT. It specifies CASSSGLGGSTDTQYF.

This clonotype was picked up a small number of times. The V call is TRBV7-2, the J call TRBJ2-5, with TRBD2 matching 16 bases. V lost 0 bases to trimming and J lost 5 bases; unmatched junction nucleotides: 6. This CDR3 spans 18 amino acids. Germline CDR1 and CDR2: SGHTA and FQGNSA. The CDR3 protein is CASSLALGLAGGPETQYF. The CDR3 nucleotides read TGTGCCAGCAGCTTAGCGTTGGGACTAGCGGGAGGGCCGGAGACCCAGTACTTC. The entire variable domain, with the rest obtained from reference TRBV7-2 and TRBJ2-5, is as follows: GAGVSQSPSNKVTEKGKDVELRCDPISGHTALYWYRQSLGQGLEFLIYFQGNSAPDKSGLPSDRFSAERTGGSVSTLTIQRTQQEDSAVYLCASSLALGLAGGPETQYFGPGTRLLVL.

This clonotype occurred a few times. This chain uses TRBV7-2 with TRBJ2-3; D might be TRBD2 (6 bases). The CDR3 loop spans 14 amino acids. The V gene lost 5 bases and the J gene lost 0 bases, with 9 bases spanning the gap. Germline assignment: CDR1 SGHTA and CDR2 FQGNSA. As DNA, the CDR3 is TGTGCCAGCAGCGGACTAATAAGCACAGATACGCAGTATTTT. Protein: CASSGLISTDTQYF.

The chain combines TRBV28 with TRBJ2-5; 9 positions match TRBD1. Trimming cost V 6 bases and J 3 bases; bases outside gene matches: 11. CDR3 length equals 16 residues. Germline lookup yields CDR1 MDHEN and CDR2 SYDVKM. In DNA, the CDR3 is TGTGCCAGCAGGCAAGAAACAGGGGGCGTCGAAGAGACCCAGTACTTC. Translated, it gives CASRQETGGVEETQYF.

This clonotype was seen a handful of times. This sequence joins TRBV7-9 and TRBJ2-5; TRBD1 matches at 8 bases. The J call may be in error: the DNA end matches TRBJ2-7 better. Germline CDR1 SEHNR, CDR2 FQNEAQ (reference sequence). This CDR3 has 18 residues. CDR3 loop: CASSLFFGASQGEDEQYF. The CDR3 DNA follows: TGTGCCAGCAGCTTGTTTTTCGGTGCGTCACAGGGGGAGGACGAGCAGTACTTC.

V and J are TRBV6-5 and TRBJ1-2, with 8 bases that match TRBD1. CDR1 is MNHEY and CDR2 is SVGAGI in the germline V gene. The CDR3 extends over 14 amino acids. The J segment lost 4 bases and the V segment lost 5 bases, leaving 6 bases of the junction unmatched. CDR3: CASSPDDRGYGYTF. The CDR3 region has the DNA TGTGCCAGCAGTCCGGACGACAGGGGCTATGGCTACACCTTC.